This is a list of T cell receptor beta chains from one sample in a study of OX40 agonist ivuxolimab in advanced cancers. Using immunoSEQ multiplex PCR, the repertoire was profiled, and TCRdb retains in-frame clones only, with some absent. This table has tens of thousands of clones, 88% appearing once. This specimen was CD4+ or CD8+ T cells sorted from blood, taken in a trial of the OX40 agonist ivuxolimab. The receptors come from an adult with an advanced solid tumor such as melanoma, head and neck, liver or kidney cancer. Both conserved end residues are part of each CDR3. D genes are given only for firm matches. Only part of the rows carry a size: once, few, many, or a class if the clone is expanded.

D gene: NA; CDR3 length: 13; J gene: TRBJ1-2; V gene: TRBV7-9; clone size: NA; CDR3 DNA: TGTGCCAGCAGCGTACAGGCTACTTATGGCTACACCTTC; CDR3 protein: CASSVQATYGYTF
D gene: TRBD2; CDR3 length: 20; J gene: TRBJ2-3; V gene: TRBV23-1; clone size: NA; CDR3 DNA: TGCGCCAGCAGACGGACACGGGGACTAGCGGGAGGACCTTGGGCAGATACGCAGTATTTT; CDR3 protein: CASRRTRGLAGGPWADTQYF
D gene: TRBD1; CDR3 length: 14; J gene: TRBJ2-3; V gene: TRBV5-1; clone size: NA; CDR3 DNA: TGCGCCAGCAGCCACTACCAGGGGGCAGATACGCAGTATTTT; CDR3 protein: CASSHYQGADTQYF
D gene: TRBD1; CDR3 length: 16; J gene: TRBJ2-7; V gene: TRBV5-5; clone size: NA; CDR3 DNA: TGTGCCAGCAGCTTGGTCGCGACAGGGATCTCCTACGAGCAGTACTTC; CDR3 protein: CASSLVATGISYEQYF
D gene: TRBD1; CDR3 length: 18; J gene: TRBJ1-5; V gene: TRBV30; clone size: NA; CDR3 DNA: TGTGCCTGGAGTTTCAGGACAGGGACCGCCTCACCTAGTCAGCCCCAGCATTTT; CDR3 protein: CAWSFRTGTASPSQPQHF
D gene: NA; CDR3 length: 14; J gene: TRBJ1-4; V gene: TRBV5-1; clone size: NA; CDR3 DNA: TGCGCCAGCAGCGACGGGGCAACTAATGAAAAACTGTTTTTT; CDR3 protein: CASSDGATNEKLFF
D gene: TRBD1; CDR3 length: 17; J gene: TRBJ1-4; V gene: TRBV4-2; clone size: few; CDR3 DNA: TGTGCCAGCACTCGGACAGGGGGATTTGCAACTAATGAAAAACTGTTTTTT; CDR3 protein: CASTRTGGFATNEKLFF
D gene: TRBD1; CDR3 length: 12; J gene: TRBJ2-7; V gene: TRBV28; clone size: NA; CDR3 DNA: TGTGCCAGCAGTTCCAGGGGGTACGAGCAGTACTTC; CDR3 protein: CASSSRGYEQYF
D gene: NA; CDR3 length: 10; J gene: TRBJ1-2; V gene: TRBV4-2; clone size: NA; CDR3 DNA: TGTGCCAGCAGCTTGTACGGGCAAACCTTC; CDR3 protein: CASSLYGQTF
D gene: TRBD1; CDR3 length: 13; J gene: TRBJ2-1; V gene: TRBV6-1; clone size: once; CDR3 DNA: TGTGCCAGCAGTCTAGACAGGGAGAGTGAGCAGTTCTTC; CDR3 protein: CASSLDRESEQFF
D gene: NA; CDR3 length: 15; J gene: TRBJ1-1; V gene: TRBV19; clone size: NA; CDR3 DNA: TGTGCCAGTAGTATAGATCCAGGGGCGAACACTGAAGCTTTCTTT; CDR3 protein: CASSIDPGANTEAFF
D gene: TRBD1; CDR3 length: 16; J gene: TRBJ2-7; V gene: TRBV14; clone size: NA; CDR3 DNA: TGTGCCAGCAGCCAGGAGATGACAGGGTGGACCTACGAGCAGTACTTC; CDR3 protein: CASSQEMTGWTYEQYF
D gene: TRBD2; CDR3 length: 15; J gene: TRBJ2-1; V gene: TRBV6-1; clone size: NA; CDR3 DNA: TGTGCCAGCAGAGAACTAGCGGGAGGGAACAATGAGCAGTTCTTC; CDR3 protein: CASRELAGGNNEQFF
D gene: NA; CDR3 length: 17; J gene: TRBJ1-2; V gene: TRBV5-1; clone size: few; CDR3 DNA: TGCGCCAGCAGCGTTACACCAGGGGTCCATACTAACTATGGCTACACCTTC; CDR3 protein: CASSVTPGVHTNYGYTF
D gene: NA; CDR3 length: 15; J gene: TRBJ1-1; V gene: TRBV10-1; clone size: NA; CDR3 DNA: TGCGCCAGCAGTGAGCGGATCGGGGTAAGTGAGGAAGCTTTCTTT; CDR3 protein: CASSERIGVSEEAFF
D gene: NA; CDR3 length: 14; J gene: TRBJ2-5; V gene: TRBV6-1; clone size: NA; CDR3 DNA: TGTGCCAGCAGTGAAAATCATCAAGGGAAGACCCAGTACTTC; CDR3 protein: CASSENHQGKTQYF
D gene: TRBD2; CDR3 length: 15; J gene: TRBJ2-3; V gene: TRBV18; clone size: NA; CDR3 DNA: TGTGCCAGCTCACCAACTAGCGGGAGCACAGATACGCAGTATTTT; CDR3 protein: CASSPTSGSTDTQYF
D gene: TRBD2; CDR3 length: 16; J gene: TRBJ2-7; V gene: TRBV28; clone size: few; CDR3 DNA: TGTGCCAGCAGTTTCTCGGGAACTAGCGGGAGAGACGAGCAGTACTTC; CDR3 protein: CASSFSGTSGRDEQYF
D gene: NA; CDR3 length: 14; J gene: TRBJ2-5; V gene: TRBV18; clone size: NA; CDR3 DNA: TGTGCCAGCTCACCAGGGTTCGAACAAGAGACCCAGTACTTC; CDR3 protein: CASSPGFEQETQYF
D gene: TRBD2; CDR3 length: 11; J gene: TRBJ2-1; V gene: TRBV6-5; clone size: NA; CDR3 DNA: TGTGCCAGCGGCGGACTAGCGAATATAATCTTC; CDR3 protein: CASGGLANIIF
D gene: TRBD1; CDR3 length: 14; J gene: TRBJ1-4; V gene: TRBV5-1; clone size: NA; CDR3 DNA: TGCGCCAGCACCCGGGACAGCTCTAATGAAAAACTGTTTTTT; CDR3 protein: CASTRDSSNEKLFF
D gene: TRBD2; CDR3 length: 15; J gene: TRBJ2-1; V gene: TRBV12-5; clone size: NA; CDR3 DNA: TGTGCTAGTGGCAGGGGGACTAGCGGCTTCAATGAGCAGTTCTTC; CDR3 protein: CASGRGTSGFNEQFF
D gene: TRBD1; CDR3 length: 13; J gene: TRBJ1-2; V gene: TRBV6-5; clone size: NA; CDR3 DNA: TGTGCCAGCAGGACGGACAGGTTTTCTGGCTACACCTTC; CDR3 protein: CASRTDRFSGYTF
D gene: NA; CDR3 length: 12; J gene: TRBJ1-2; V gene: TRBV7-9; clone size: NA; CDR3 DNA: TGTGCCAGCAGCTTAGAGGGATGGGGCTACACCTTC; CDR3 protein: CASSLEGWGYTF
D gene: TRBD1; CDR3 length: 16; J gene: TRBJ1-4; V gene: TRBV18; clone size: NA; CDR3 DNA: TGTGCCAGCTCACAGAACTCCGGGACAGGGAGCGAAAAACTGTTTTTT; CDR3 protein: CASSQNSGTGSEKLFF
D gene: NA; CDR3 length: 14; J gene: TRBJ2-3; V gene: TRBV15; clone size: NA; CDR3 DNA: TGTGCCACCAGCAAAGGGGGTGCAGGGTGGAAGGAGTATTTT; CDR3 protein: CATSKGGAGWKEYF
D gene: TRBD2; CDR3 length: 15; J gene: TRBJ2-1; V gene: TRBV10-1; clone size: NA; CDR3 DNA: TGCGCCAGCAGTGGTAGCGGGTACTCCTACAATGAGCAGTTCTTC; CDR3 protein: CASSGSGYSYNEQFF
D gene: NA; CDR3 length: 16; J gene: TRBJ1-1; V gene: TRBV7-3; clone size: NA; CDR3 DNA: TGTGCCAGCAGCCCCAACTCGGGACGGATGAACACTGAAGCTTTCTTT; CDR3 protein: CASSPNSGRMNTEAFF
D gene: NA; CDR3 length: 12; J gene: TRBJ1-1; V gene: TRBV7-9; clone size: NA; CDR3 DNA: TGTGCCAGCGGGCCCTGGAACACTGAAGCTTTCTTT; CDR3 protein: CASGPWNTEAFF
D gene: NA; CDR3 length: 15; J gene: TRBJ2-1; V gene: TRBV7-8; clone size: few; CDR3 DNA: TGTGCCAGCAGCTTAGAGGGAGGCTTGGGTGGTGAGCAGTTCTTC; CDR3 protein: CASSLEGGLGGEQFF
D gene: TRBD1; CDR3 length: 14; J gene: TRBJ2-3; V gene: TRBV19; clone size: NA; CDR3 DNA: TGTGCCAGTAGTAAGGGGGCAGACACAGATACGCAGTATTTT; CDR3 protein: CASSKGADTDTQYF
D gene: NA; CDR3 length: 13; J gene: TRBJ2-5; V gene: TRBV5-1; clone size: NA; CDR3 DNA: TGCGCCAGCAGCCCGTTGTACCAAGAGACCCAGTACTTC; CDR3 protein: CASSPLYQETQYF
D gene: TRBD2; CDR3 length: 15; J gene: TRBJ2-3; V gene: TRBV5-4; clone size: NA; CDR3 DNA: TGTGCCAGCAGCTCGGTAGCGGGAGACACAGATACGCAGTATTTT; CDR3 protein: CASSSVAGDTDTQYF
D gene: NA; CDR3 length: 15; J gene: TRBJ1-5; V gene: TRBV2; clone size: NA; CDR3 DNA: TGTGCCAGCGGACTCGAGGGGTTCAGCAATCAGCCCCAGCATTTT; CDR3 protein: CASGLEGFSNQPQHF
D gene: NA; CDR3 length: 13; J gene: TRBJ2-3; V gene: TRBV18; clone size: NA; CDR3 DNA: TGTGCCAGCGCCGGCTATGAGTCAGATACGCAGTATTTT; CDR3 protein: CASAGYESDTQYF
D gene: TRBD1; CDR3 length: 17; J gene: TRBJ1-5; V gene: TRBV16; clone size: few; CDR3 DNA: TGTGCCAGCAGCCAAATGTATTGGACAGGAGGCAATCAGCCCCAGCATTTT; CDR3 protein: CASSQMYWTGGNQPQHF
D gene: NA; CDR3 length: 13; J gene: TRBJ1-3; V gene: TRBV5-1; clone size: NA; CDR3 DNA: TGCGCCAGCAGCGTTGACAGAGGAAACACCATATATTTT; CDR3 protein: CASSVDRGNTIYF
D gene: NA; CDR3 length: 13; J gene: TRBJ2-1; V gene: TRBV4-1; clone size: NA; CDR3 DNA: TGCGCCAGCAGCCAAGTCTTGGTTGCTGAGCAGTTCTTC; CDR3 protein: CASSQVLVAEQFF
D gene: NA; CDR3 length: 14; J gene: TRBJ1-2; V gene: TRBV7-9; clone size: NA; CDR3 DNA: TGTGCCAGCAGCTTAGGGGGCGGGAACTATGGCTACACCTTC; CDR3 protein: CASSLGGGNYGYTF
D gene: NA; CDR3 length: 15; J gene: TRBJ2-1; V gene: TRBV18; clone size: NA; CDR3 DNA: TGTGCCAGCTCGCACTCCGTCACTGAGCACAATGAGCAGTTCTTC; CDR3 protein: CASSHSVTEHNEQFF
D gene: NA; CDR3 length: 13; J gene: TRBJ1-1; V gene: TRBV7-9; clone size: NA; CDR3 DNA: TGTGCCAGCAGCAAAGGGACTGGCACTGAAGCTTTCTTT; CDR3 protein: CASSKGTGTEAFF
D gene: NA; CDR3 length: 12; J gene: TRBJ1-2; V gene: TRBV19; clone size: few; CDR3 DNA: TGTGCCAGTAGTAAAGGGGACTATGGCTACACCTTC; CDR3 protein: CASSKGDYGYTF
D gene: TRBD1; CDR3 length: 15; J gene: TRBJ2-7; V gene: TRBV5-1; clone size: NA; CDR3 DNA: TGCGCCAGCAGCTGGGGTCAGGGGGTTTCCTACGAGCAGTACTTC; CDR3 protein: CASSWGQGVSYEQYF
D gene: NA; CDR3 length: 13; J gene: TRBJ1-1; V gene: TRBV7-9; clone size: NA; CDR3 DNA: TGTGCCAGCAGCTCCGAGACTGGGGGTGAAGCTTTCTTT; CDR3 protein: CASSSETGGEAFF
D gene: TRBD2; CDR3 length: 15; J gene: TRBJ2-1; V gene: TRBV27; clone size: NA; CDR3 DNA: TGTGCCAGCAGCAAGGGACTAGCGGGAGCGGATGAGCAGTTCTTC; CDR3 protein: CASSKGLAGADEQFF
D gene: NA; CDR3 length: 12; J gene: TRBJ1-1; V gene: TRBV30; clone size: NA; CDR3 DNA: TGTGCCTGGGGGCATCTGGGGACTGAAGCTTTCTTT; CDR3 protein: CAWGHLGTEAFF
D gene: TRBD1; CDR3 length: 16; J gene: TRBJ2-7; V gene: TRBV19; clone size: NA; CDR3 DNA: TGTGCCAGTAGTCTCCGCAGGGACAGAAGTCCCTACGAGCAGTACTTC; CDR3 protein: CASSLRRDRSPYEQYF
D gene: TRBD2; CDR3 length: 15; J gene: TRBJ2-1; V gene: TRBV11-2; clone size: NA; CDR3 DNA: TGTGCCAGCAGCTTATCCCCAGCGGGAGTAGATGAGCAGTTCTTC; CDR3 protein: CASSLSPAGVDEQFF